These T cell receptor beta chains were read from a single sample in a study of T cells in tuberculosis. Clones were sequenced by immunoSEQ multiplex PCR, and TCRdb holds only the in-frame ones, with some missing. In the table there are around 32,000 clones, roughly 94% of which are singletons. The sequenced material came from PBMCs. The receptors stem from a donor aged 10 to 29 with latent tuberculosis or without tuberculosis infection. The CDR3 runs from the conserved cysteine through the conserved F or W. The D gene is left open where the match is weak. Not all rows give a size; the values are once, few, many and, for expanded clones, a class.

J: TRBJ2-7; V: TRBV19; size: -; D: TRBD2; DNA: TGTGCCAGTAGTACCGGGAGGGCCTACGAGCAGTACTTC; CDR3: CASSTGRAYEQYF
J: TRBJ2-3; V: TRBV7-9; size: -; D: TRBD2; DNA: TGTGCCAGCAGCTCCCGGACTAGCGATAGCACAGATACGCAGTATTTT; CDR3: CASSSRTSDSTDTQYF
J: TRBJ2-1; V: TRBV4-1; size: -; D: TRBD2; DNA: TGCGCCAGCAGCTATCCGGGACTACCCTACAATGAGCAGTTCTTC; CDR3: CASSYPGLPYNEQFF
J: TRBJ1-2; V: TRBV28; size: -; D: TRBD1; DNA: TGTGCCAGCAGTCCACCGGGACAGAAGATTTATGGCTACACCTTC; CDR3: CASSPPGQKIYGYTF
J: TRBJ2-1; V: TRBV10-3; size: -; D: TRBD2; DNA: TGTGCCACTCGGACTAGCGGATATTCCTACAATGAGCAGTTCTTC; CDR3: CATRTSGYSYNEQFF
J: TRBJ2-5; V: TRBV29-1; size: -; D: TRBD1; DNA: TGCAGCGTTGAAACGTTTTGGACAGGGAACCAAGAGACCCAGTACTTC; CDR3: CSVETFWTGNQETQYF
J: TRBJ2-3; V: TRBV13; size: -; D: -; DNA: TGTGCCAGCAGCTTAGTAGGGTCTCGGACTTATCCAGATACGCAGTATTTT; CDR3: CASSLVGSRTYPDTQYF
J: TRBJ1-4; V: TRBV10-3; size: -; D: -; DNA: TGTGCCATCAGGGAACCAGACTCAACTAATGAAAAACTGTTTTTT; CDR3: CAIREPDSTNEKLFF
J: TRBJ2-1; V: TRBV27; size: -; D: TRBD1; DNA: TGTGCCAGCAGTTACCCGGCAGGGGGTTACAATGAGCAGTTCTTC; CDR3: CASSYPAGGYNEQFF
J: TRBJ2-7; V: TRBV5-1; size: few; D: -; DNA: TGCGCCAGCAGCGCGGAGTCCGGGACTCCTTACGAGCAGTACTTC; CDR3: CASSAESGTPYEQYF
J: TRBJ1-2; V: TRBV23-1; size: once; D: -; DNA: TGCGCCAGCAGTCAATTTGCAGGGCGTAGCTACACCTTC; CDR3: CASSQFAGRSYTF
J: TRBJ1-2; V: TRBV29-1; size: -; D: TRBD1; DNA: TGCAGCGTTGGGGACAGGGTGCAGAATGGCTACACCTTC; CDR3: CSVGDRVQNGYTF
J: TRBJ2-7; V: TRBV19; size: -; D: TRBD2; DNA: TGTGCCAGTAGTATGGGACTACTCTACGAGCAGTACTTC; CDR3: CASSMGLLYEQYF
J: TRBJ2-1; V: TRBV5-1; size: -; D: TRBD2; DNA: TGCGCCAGCAGCTTACTAGCGGGAGAGTACAATGAGCAGTTCTTC; CDR3: CASSLLAGEYNEQFF
J: TRBJ2-3; V: TRBV7-9; size: -; D: TRBD2; DNA: TGTGCCAGCAGCTTAGGGACTAGCCCCTTCACAGATACGCAGTATTTT; CDR3: CASSLGTSPFTDTQYF
J: TRBJ2-7; V: TRBV6-1; size: -; D: TRBD2; DNA: TGTGCCAGCAGGTTCTTAGCGGGAGGGTCCTACGAGCAGTACTTC; CDR3: CASRFLAGGSYEQYF
J: TRBJ1-2; V: TRBV11-2; size: -; D: -; DNA: TGTGCCAGCAGCTTAGGATCAGGGGTTGGCTACACCTTC; CDR3: CASSLGSGVGYTF
J: TRBJ2-5; V: TRBV11-2; size: once; D: -; DNA: TGTGCCAGCAGCTCCGCCCAGGGACTTTCTCAAGAGACCCAGTACTTC; CDR3: CASSSAQGLSQETQYF
J: TRBJ2-7; V: TRBV25-1; size: -; D: TRBD1; DNA: TGTGCCAGCAGTGAATATGGGACAGCGAACTCCTACGAGCAGTACTTC; CDR3: CASSEYGTANSYEQYF
J: TRBJ1-1; V: TRBV5-1; size: -; D: TRBD1; DNA: TGCGCCAGCAGCTTGGCTTGGGACAGGGGAACTGAAGCTTTCTTT; CDR3: CASSLAWDRGTEAFF
J: TRBJ1-2; V: TRBV19; size: -; D: TRBD1; DNA: TGTGCCAGTAGTACCCTAGGGACAGCCAACTATGGCTACACCTTC; CDR3: CASSTLGTANYGYTF
J: TRBJ1-1; V: TRBV29-1; size: -; D: -; DNA: TGCAGCGTTCAGTACAGGGTCGACACTGAAGCTTTCTTT; CDR3: CSVQYRVDTEAFF
J: TRBJ2-1; V: TRBV27; size: -; D: -; DNA: TGTGCCAGCAGTTCTAGGAGAAATGAGCAGTTCTTC; CDR3: CASSSRRNEQFF
J: TRBJ2-3; V: TRBV21-1; size: -; D: -; DNA: TGTGCCAGCAGCAAAGGACAGGGAAAGTCAGATACGCAGTATTTT; CDR3: CASSKGQGKSDTQYF
J: TRBJ1-5; V: TRBV7-2; size: -; D: TRBD1; DNA: TGTGCCAGCAGCTTAGGGGACAGGCTTTATGGGCCCCAGCATTTT; CDR3: CASSLGDRLYGPQHF
J: TRBJ2-3; V: TRBV5-4; size: -; D: -; DNA: TGTGCCAGCAGCTCGGAGGGGAACACAGATACGCAGTATTTT; CDR3: CASSSEGNTDTQYF
J: TRBJ2-7; V: TRBV18; size: -; D: TRBD1; DNA: TGTGCCAGCTCATCGGGACAGGGTATCCGCTACGAGCAGTACTTC; CDR3: CASSSGQGIRYEQYF
J: TRBJ1-2; V: TRBV7-9; size: -; D: -; DNA: TGTGCCAGCAGCTCGATAAAAGGCGGATATGGCTACACCTTC; CDR3: CASSSIKGGYGYTF
J: TRBJ2-1; V: TRBV27; size: -; D: TRBD1; DNA: TGTGCCAGCAGTGTAGACAGGGGATATAGGTATGAGCAGTTCTTC; CDR3: CASSVDRGYRYEQFF
J: TRBJ2-3; V: TRBV5-1; size: -; D: -; DNA: TGCGCCAGCAGCTTGGATCGGCGGACTTCCACAGATACGCAGTATTTT; CDR3: CASSLDRRTSTDTQYF
J: TRBJ1-5; V: TRBV25-1; size: -; D: -; DNA: TGTGCCAGCAGTGCGGACAGTAATCAGCCCCAGCATTTT; CDR3: CASSADSNQPQHF
J: TRBJ2-1; V: TRBV4-3; size: -; D: -; DNA: TGCGCCAGCAGCCGTAAAACGGTTACGGTCGTATACAATGAGCAGTTCTTC; CDR3: CASSRKTVTVVYNEQFF
J: TRBJ1-2; V: TRBV27; size: -; D: TRBD1; DNA: TGTGCCAGCGGACTGACAGGGGTACGAGGCTACACCTTC; CDR3: CASGLTGVRGYTF
J: TRBJ1-2; V: TRBV6-4; size: -; D: TRBD1; DNA: TGTGCCAGCAGTGACTCGACAGGGGGCGGCAGCTACACCTTC; CDR3: CASSDSTGGGSYTF
J: TRBJ2-2; V: TRBV7-2; size: -; D: -; DNA: TGTGCCAGCAGCTTACGGTTGTCCGTTTCGGGCACCGGGGAGCTGTTTTTT; CDR3: CASSLRLSVSGTGELFF
J: TRBJ2-7; V: TRBV19; size: -; D: -; DNA: TGTGCCAGTAGCCTAAACGGGAGAAACTACGAGCAGTACTTC; CDR3: CASSLNGRNYEQYF
J: TRBJ2-7; V: TRBV21-1; size: few; D: -; DNA: TGTGCCAGCAGCAAAGCGCTTGGGGAGGGGGGCCCCTTTTACGAGCAGTACTTC; CDR3: CASSKALGEGGPFYEQYF
J: TRBJ2-7; V: TRBV30; size: -; D: TRBD1; DNA: TGTGCCTGGAAGCAGGGGGCGCGTCGCGAGCAGTACTTC; CDR3: CAWKQGARREQYF
J: TRBJ2-7; V: TRBV18; size: once; D: TRBD1; DNA: TGTGCCAGCTCACCACGACAGGGCGACGAGCAGTACTTC; CDR3: CASSPRQGDEQYF
J: TRBJ2-1; V: TRBV10-2; size: -; D: -; DNA: TGCGCCAGCAGCCTCAGTGGTGAGCAGTTCTTC; CDR3: CASSLSGEQFF
J: TRBJ2-3; V: TRBV4-1; size: -; D: TRBD2; DNA: TGCGCCAGCAGCCAAGAAGAGACTAGCGCCTATACGCAGTATTTT; CDR3: CASSQEETSAYTQYF
J: TRBJ1-1; V: TRBV30; size: -; D: -; DNA: TGTGCCTGGAGGCCTCAGGGAGGCCGACAAGCTTTCTTT; CDR3: CAWRPQGGRQAFF
J: TRBJ1-2; V: TRBV5-4; size: -; D: TRBD1; DNA: TGTGCCAGCAGCTTCCTCGGCGACAGGGGGGATGGCTACACCTTC; CDR3: CASSFLGDRGDGYTF
J: TRBJ1-4; V: TRBV11-3; size: -; D: -; DNA: TGTGCCAGCAGCACCAGGCACGCAACTAATGAAAAACTGTTTTTT; CDR3: CASSTRHATNEKLFF
J: TRBJ1-2; V: TRBV18; size: -; D: TRBD1; DNA: TGTGCCAGCTCCCCGACAGGGGATGGCTACACCTTC; CDR3: CASSPTGDGYTF
J: TRBJ1-2; V: TRBV6-1; size: -; D: -; DNA: TGTGCCAGCAGTGATTACAGGGATGTTCCTAACTATGGCTACACCTTC; CDR3: CASSDYRDVPNYGYTF
J: TRBJ2-3; V: TRBV11-2; size: -; D: -; DNA: TGTGCCAGCAGCTTACAAGAAGCTAGCACAGATACGCAGTATTTT; CDR3: CASSLQEASTDTQYF
J: TRBJ1-4; V: TRBV7-6; size: -; D: -; DNA: TGTGCCAGCAGTTCAAGCCCCAGGACTAATGAAAAACTGTTTTTT; CDR3: CASSSSPRTNEKLFF